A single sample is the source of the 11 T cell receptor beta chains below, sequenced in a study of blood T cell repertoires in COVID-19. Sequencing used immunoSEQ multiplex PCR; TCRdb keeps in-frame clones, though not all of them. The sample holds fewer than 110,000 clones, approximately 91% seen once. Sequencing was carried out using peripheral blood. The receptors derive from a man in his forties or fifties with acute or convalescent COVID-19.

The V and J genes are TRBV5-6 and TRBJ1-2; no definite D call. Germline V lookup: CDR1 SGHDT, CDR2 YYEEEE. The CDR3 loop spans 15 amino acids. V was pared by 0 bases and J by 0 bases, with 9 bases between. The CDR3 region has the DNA TGTGCCAGCAGCTTGGTCCCAGACTCTAACTATGGCTACACCTTC. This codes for CASSLVPDSNYGYTF.

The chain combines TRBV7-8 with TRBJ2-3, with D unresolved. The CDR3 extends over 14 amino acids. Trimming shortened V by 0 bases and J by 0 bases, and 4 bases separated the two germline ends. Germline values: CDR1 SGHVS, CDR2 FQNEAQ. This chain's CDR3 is CASSLAASTDTQYF. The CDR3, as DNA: TGTGCCAGCAGCTTAGCAGCTAGCACAGATACGCAGTATTTT.

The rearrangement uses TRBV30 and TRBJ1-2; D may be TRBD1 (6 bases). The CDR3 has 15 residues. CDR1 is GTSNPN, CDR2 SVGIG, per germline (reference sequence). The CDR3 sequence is CARGGRPETSYGYTF. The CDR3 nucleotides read TGTGCTCGGGGGGGCAGGCCCGAAACTAGCTATGGCTACACCTTC.

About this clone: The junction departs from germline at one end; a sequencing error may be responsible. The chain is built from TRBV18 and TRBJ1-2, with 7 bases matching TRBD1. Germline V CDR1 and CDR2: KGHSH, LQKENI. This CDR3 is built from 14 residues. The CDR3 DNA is TGTGCCAGCTCCCCCCAGGACAGGAACTATGGCTACACCTTT. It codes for CASSPQDRNYGYTF.

This CDR3 is CASTPDIGYNSPLHF. CDR3 in DNA: TGTGCCAGTACGCCCGACATAGGATATAATTCACCCCTCCACTTT. This sequence joins TRBV19 and TRBJ1-6; no clear D. Germline CDR1 and CDR2: LNHDA and SQIVND (reference sequence). Trimming removed 7 bases at V and 4 bases at J, with 14 bases between. CDR3 size: 15 residues.

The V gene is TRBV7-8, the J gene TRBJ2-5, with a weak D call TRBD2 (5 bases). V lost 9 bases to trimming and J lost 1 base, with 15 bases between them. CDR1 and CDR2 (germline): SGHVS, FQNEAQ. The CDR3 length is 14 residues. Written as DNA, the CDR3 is TGTGCCAGTAGTTCGGGGTCCTCCCAAGAGACCCAGTACTTC. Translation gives CASSSGSSQETQYF. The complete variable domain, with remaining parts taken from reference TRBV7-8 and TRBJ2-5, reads GAGVSQSPRYKVAKRGQDVALRCDPISGHVSLFWYQQALGQGPEFLTYFQNEAQLDKSGLPSDRFFAERPEGSVSTLKIQRTQQEDSAVYLCASSSGSSQETQYFGPGTRLLVL.

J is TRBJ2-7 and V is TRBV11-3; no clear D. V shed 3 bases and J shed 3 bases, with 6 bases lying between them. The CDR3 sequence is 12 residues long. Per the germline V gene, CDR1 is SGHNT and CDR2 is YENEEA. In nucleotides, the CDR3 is TGTGCCAGCAGCTTCGGTGACTACGAGCAGTACTTC. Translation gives CASSFGDYEQYF.

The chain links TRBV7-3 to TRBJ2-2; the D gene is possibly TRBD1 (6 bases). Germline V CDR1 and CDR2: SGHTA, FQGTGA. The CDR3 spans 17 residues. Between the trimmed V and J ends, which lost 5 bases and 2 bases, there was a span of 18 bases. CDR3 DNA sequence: TGTGCCAGCAGCCCTGGTAGGGTGGGGGCCAACACCGGGGAGCTGTTTTTT. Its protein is CASSPGRVGANTGELFF.

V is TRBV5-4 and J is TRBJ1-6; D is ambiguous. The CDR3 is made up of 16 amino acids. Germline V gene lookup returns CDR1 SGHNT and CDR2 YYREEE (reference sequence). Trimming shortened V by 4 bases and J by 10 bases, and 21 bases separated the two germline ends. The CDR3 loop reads CASSAGGWEEKSPLHF. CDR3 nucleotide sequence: TGTGCCAGCAGCGCGGGCGGATGGGAAGAGAAATCACCCCTCCACTTT.

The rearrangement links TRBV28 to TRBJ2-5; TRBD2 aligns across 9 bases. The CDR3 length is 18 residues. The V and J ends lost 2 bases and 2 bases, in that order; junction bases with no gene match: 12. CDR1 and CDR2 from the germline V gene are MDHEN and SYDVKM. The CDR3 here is CASSLVSGGPIEQETQYF. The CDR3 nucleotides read TGTGCCAGCAGTTTAGTAAGCGGGGGGCCAATAGAGCAAGAGACCCAGTACTTC. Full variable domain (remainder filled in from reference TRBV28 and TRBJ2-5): DVKVTQSSRYLVKRTGEKVFLECVQDMDHENMFWYRQDPGLGLRLIYFSYDVKMKEKGDIPEGYSVSREKKERFSLILESASTNQTSMYLCASSLVSGGPIEQETQYFGPGTRLLVL.

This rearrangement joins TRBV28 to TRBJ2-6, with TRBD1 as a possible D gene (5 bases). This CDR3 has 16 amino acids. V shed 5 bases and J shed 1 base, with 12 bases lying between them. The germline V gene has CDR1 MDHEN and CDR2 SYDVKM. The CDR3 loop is CASSELGASGANVLTF. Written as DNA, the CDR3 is TGTGCCAGCAGTGAATTAGGGGCTTCTGGGGCCAACGTCCTGACTTTC.